The entry that follows covers one TCR beta chain sequence. Here immunoSEQ multiplex PCR was the method, and the copy in TCRdb shows in-frame clones only, minus some. The sample comprises tens of thousands of clones, about 87% of which are singletons, and 13% to 15% rests with the top ten. The record originates from a study of control samples from healthy donors and cancer patients. The sequenced sample consisted of blood. The receptor comes from a woman aged 70-85 years in good health.

The CDR3 protein is CASSSLTRGEGFF. The CDR3 bases are TGTGCCAGCAGCTCCCTTACTAGGGGAGAGGGGTTCTTC. The chain is built from TRBV7-2 and TRBJ2-1; either TRBD1 or TRBD2 may fit D (5 bases each). With 4 bases removed from V and 15 bases from J, the gap between germline ends came to 19 bases. This CDR3 is 13 amino acids long. The V gene's germline CDR1 is SGHTA and CDR2 FQGNSA.